This T cell receptor (beta chain) emerged from a study of blood T cell repertoires in COVID-19. On the study more broadly: Samples taken during acute and convalescent COVID-19 were collected in the United States, Italy and Spain. Sample material is recorded as cDNA or gDNA derived from T cells, B-cell-depleted T cells, or PBMCs.

Germline V gives CDR1 SGHRS, CDR2 YFSETQ. This CDR3 is built from 15 residues. V dropped 9 bases and J dropped 4; count of bases not matched to a gene: 11. In the authors' workflow: Researchers report that nucleated cell counts were estimated from reference gene primer amplification. Sequencing was performed with immunoSEQ multiplex PCR; in TCRdb, only in-frame clones are kept and a portion is missing. V and J calls and clone size follow that table, whereas D and trimming were derived from the DNA. This table has 45,000 to 70,000 clones, approximately 80% appearing once. This TCR was sampled from a man in his sixties with acute or convalescent COVID-19. Sequencing was done on a sample of peripheral blood. This chain connects TRBV5-1 to TRBJ1-5; TRBD1 aligns across 9 bases. The CDR3 DNA follows: TGCGCCAACCCGGACAAAGGACAGGGGAATCAGCCCCAGCATTTT. Translated: CANPDKGQGNQPQHF.